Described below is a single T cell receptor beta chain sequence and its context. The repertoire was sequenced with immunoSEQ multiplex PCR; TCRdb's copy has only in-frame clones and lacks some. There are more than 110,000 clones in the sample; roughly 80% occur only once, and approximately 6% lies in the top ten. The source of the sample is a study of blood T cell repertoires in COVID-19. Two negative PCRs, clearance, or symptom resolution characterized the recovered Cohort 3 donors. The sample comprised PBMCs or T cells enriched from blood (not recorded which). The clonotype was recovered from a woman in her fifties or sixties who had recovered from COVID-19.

CDR3 coding DNA: TGTGCCAGCAGCCGAGGGTCCCCCGTAACTGAAGCTTTCTTT. It is translated as CASSRGSPVTEAFF. The chain uses TRBV6-5 and TRBJ1-1; D remains ambiguous. Trimming took 6 bases from V and 5 from J, leaving 16 bases between them. CDR1 and CDR2 from the germline V gene are MNHEY and SVGAGI. This CDR3 contains 14 residues.